What follows describes a single T cell receptor (beta chain). The antigen remains unidentified. The data were taken from a study of T cell responses to AZD1222 COVID-19 vaccine. Study-level background: Samples with a second dose at about 4 or about 12 weeks were pooled together.

Germline V gives CDR1 MNHEY, CDR2 SVGEGT. The CDR3 length is 16 residues. The ends lost 2 bases at V and 2 bases at J; junction bases unmatched: 8. Study-wide results and limits: In a largely white British group with more females than males, clonal diversity was possibly underestimated. In all cases, repertoires were sampled only after the peak T cell response. Baseline seropositivity characterized only a handful of AZD1222 recipients.

Sequenced by immunoSEQ multiplex PCR; TCRdb stores in-frame clones only, minus some. The sample yields some 110,000 clones, around 88% seen once. Specimen: peripheral blood, collected on day 0 of AZD1222 vaccination. The V gene is TRBV6-2 or TRBV6-3, the J gene TRBJ2-7, with TRBD2 matching over 8 bases. The TCR comes from an adult in good health. CDR3 sequence: CASSYAPPGLAYEQYF. The CDR3 DNA reads TGTGCCAGCAGTTACGCCCCCCCGGGACTAGCCTACGAGCAGTACTTC.